One TCR beta chain is described in this entry. The CDR3 loop spans 15 amino acids. The V gene end was trimmed by 5 bases and the J gene end by 6 bases; junction bases not matched to a gene: 10. Germline CDR1 is KGHSH and CDR2 is LQKENI. Study members were between roughly 18 and 100 years old and lived in 20 to 30 US regions. Recovered status applied to Cohort 3 donors who had two consecutive negative PCRs. It also applied to those with clearance or with symptom resolution. The data are from a study of blood T cell repertoires in COVID-19. Study details: PBMCs, B-cell-depleted T cells, or T cells provided the cDNA or gDNA that made up the material.

The repertoire was sequenced with immunoSEQ multiplex PCR; TCRdb's copy has only in-frame clones and lacks some. The sample holds about 280,000 clones, roughly 85% seen once. The specimen sequenced was PBMCs or T cells enriched from blood (not recorded which). The chain uses TRBV18 and TRBJ2-4; TRBD1 aligns across 7 bases. The sequence was obtained from a woman aged 40 to 50 who had recovered from COVID-19. The CDR3 DNA is TGTGCCAGCTCAGCCCTAGGACAGGACTTAAACATTCAGTACTTC. This encodes CASSALGQDLNIQYF. The whole variable domain, filled in from reference TRBV18 and TRBJ2-4, reads NAGVMQNPRHLVRRRGQEARLRCSPMKGHSHVYWYRQLPEEGLKFMVYLQKENIIDESGMPKERFSAEFPKEGPSILRIQQVVRGDSAAYFCASSALGQDLNIQYFGAGTRLSVL.